This TCR beta chain was profiled in a study of vaccination and CD4 T cells after COVID-19. Background on the study: A median of around 70 days (range 14 to 241) separated dose two from the taking of post-vaccine samples.

On this clonotype itself: The antigen is unknown.

Treatment here: roughly nine-day PBMC culture with coronavirus spike peptide pools or control peptides (ViraFEST assay). For ViraFEST, peptide pools expanded antigen-specific T cells, after which the TCRs were sequenced. This CDR3 comprises 15 residues. J was trimmed by 0 bases and V by 4 bases; bases with no gene match: 3. Germline V CDR1 and CDR2: MNHEY, SMNVEV (reference sequence). Once obtained from cultured CD4+ T cells, the DNA was sequenced using the Oncomine TCR Beta short-read assay. TCRdb re-analysed the PCR reads in MiXCR, keeping a single row per CDR3 protein. Counted here are about 7,000 distinct CDR3 sequences, about 25% occurring once; the ten biggest clones make up 9.5%.

The sequencing here drew on CD4+ T cells from blood, cultured in vitro, taken after SARS-CoV-2 vaccination. V is TRBV27 and J is TRBJ1-1, with 9 bases lining up with TRBD1. The sequence was collected from a human donor who had recovered from COVID-19. The CDR3 here is CASSWDRDMNTEAFF. CDR3 DNA sequence: TGTGCCAGCAGTTGGGACAGGGATATGAACACTGAAGCTTTCTTT.